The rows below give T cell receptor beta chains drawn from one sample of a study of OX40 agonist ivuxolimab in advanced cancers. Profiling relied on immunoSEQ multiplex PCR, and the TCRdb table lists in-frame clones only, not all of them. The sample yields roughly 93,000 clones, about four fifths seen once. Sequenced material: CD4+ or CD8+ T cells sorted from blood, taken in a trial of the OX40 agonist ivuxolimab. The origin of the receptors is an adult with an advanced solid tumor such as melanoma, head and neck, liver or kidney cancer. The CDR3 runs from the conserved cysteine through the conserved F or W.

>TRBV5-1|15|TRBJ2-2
CASSLQGGFAGELFF
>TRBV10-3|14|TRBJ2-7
CAISESQELYEQYF
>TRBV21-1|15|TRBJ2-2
CASSPLVVGTGELFF
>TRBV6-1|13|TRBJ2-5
CASSAFREETQYF
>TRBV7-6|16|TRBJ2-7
CASSSQTSGSAGEQYF
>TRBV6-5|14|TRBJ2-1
CASSLGPLSDEQFF
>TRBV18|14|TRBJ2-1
CASSRTSGSNEQFF
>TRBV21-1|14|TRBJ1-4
CATRPGLKREKLFF
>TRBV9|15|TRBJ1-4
CASSPQGQRSEKLFF
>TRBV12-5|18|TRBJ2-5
CASGLILAALAGEETQYF
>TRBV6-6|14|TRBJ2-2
CAFRAGSENGELFF
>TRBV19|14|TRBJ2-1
CASSMRGVYNEQFF
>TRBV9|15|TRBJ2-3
CASSAGTSGGDTQYF
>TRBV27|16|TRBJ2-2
CASSLSSGRGTGELFF
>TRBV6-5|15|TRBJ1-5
CASRGTDYSNQPQHF
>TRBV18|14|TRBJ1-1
CASSEGFGNTEAFF
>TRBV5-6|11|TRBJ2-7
CASSFSVEQYF
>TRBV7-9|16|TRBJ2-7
CASSLVRTGKTYEQYF
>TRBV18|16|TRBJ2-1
CASSEGRGSAYNEQFF
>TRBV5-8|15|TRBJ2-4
CASSQDRDSLNIQYF
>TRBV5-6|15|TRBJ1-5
CASSRGHNSNQPQHF
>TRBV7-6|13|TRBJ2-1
CASSSGGGDEQFF
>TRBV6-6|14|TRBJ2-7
CASRPGGPLYEQYF
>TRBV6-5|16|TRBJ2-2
CASSYSLGQDNGELFF
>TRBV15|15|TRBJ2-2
CATSSPGPNTGELFF
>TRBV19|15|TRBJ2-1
CASSMGGISYNEQFF
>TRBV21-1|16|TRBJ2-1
CASSKDLAGAYNEQFF
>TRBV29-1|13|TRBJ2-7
CSAEGENSYEQYF
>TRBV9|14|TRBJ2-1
CASGSPRRNNEQFF
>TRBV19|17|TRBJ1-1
CASSLRQGANKNTEAFF
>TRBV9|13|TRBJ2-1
CASTGTGHNEQFF
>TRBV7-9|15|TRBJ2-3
CASSLMSSFGDTQYF
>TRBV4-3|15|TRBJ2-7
CASSQVWQGNYEQYF
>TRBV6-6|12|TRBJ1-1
CASSLNRGPPIF
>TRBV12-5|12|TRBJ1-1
CASGLATGEAFF
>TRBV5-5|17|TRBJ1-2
CASSLGAGPEFGYGYTF
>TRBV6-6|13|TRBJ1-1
CASSYAPGTEAFF
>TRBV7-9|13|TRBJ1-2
CASSSTGLSGYTF
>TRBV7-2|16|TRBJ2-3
CASSGTGTSGSDTQYF
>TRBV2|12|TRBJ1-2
CASSASVGGYTF
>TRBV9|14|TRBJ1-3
CASQDPGGGNTIYF
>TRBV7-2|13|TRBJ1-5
CASSPRLNQPQHF
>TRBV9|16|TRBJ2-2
CASSVGLAEGAGELFF
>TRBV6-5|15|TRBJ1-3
CASSVTGRFGNTIYF
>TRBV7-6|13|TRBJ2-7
CASSPGPSYEQYF